This T cell receptor (beta chain) was identified during a study of blood T cell repertoires in COVID-19. Across the study: Material from acute and convalescent COVID-19 was sourced from the United States, Italy and Spain. PBMCs, B-cell-depleted T cells, or T cells were the source of the cDNA or gDNA that made up the material.

As processed by the authors: The authors estimated nucleated cell counts from reference gene primer amplification. Generated by immunoSEQ multiplex PCR, the TCRdb table keeps only in-frame clones and is missing some. V and J calls and clone size follow that table, whereas D and trimming were derived from the DNA. The sample lists 65,000 to 95,000 clones, more than 70% occurring once. The TCR originated in a man in his 70s with active or convalescent COVID-19. The sample consisted of peripheral blood.

The chain's CDR3 is CASSFRGLAGPNEQFF. The CDR3 DNA sequence: TGTGCCAGCAGTTTTCGTGGACTAGCGGGACCGAATGAGCAGTTCTTC. The J gene is TRBJ2-1, the V gene TRBV28; 12 bases are a match to TRBD2. Germline CDR1 and CDR2: MDHEN and SYDVKM. V shed 3 bases, J shed 7 bases, and the junction held 7 bases outside the gene matches. The CDR3 totals 16 residues.